This T cell receptor (beta chain) was sequenced during a study of early T cells in non-severe SARS-CoV-2 infection. For the study at large: Unpaired chains resulted from sequencing bulk RNA of unsorted whole blood.

V trimming: 11 bases; J trimming: 4 bases; junction bases outside the gene matches: 11. This CDR3 has 15 residues. Germline V gives CDR1 MNHNS, CDR2 SASEGT. In the library, individual cDNA molecules carried attached unique molecular identifiers. TCRdb recomputed calls from the 5' RACE reads with MiXCR, one row per CDR3 protein. The data show 25,000 to 30,000 distinct CDR3 sequences, with 6% to 7.5% seen just once and about 35% held by the top ten. The table lists this clonotype with many counts. This receptor was identified in an adult who was a healthcare worker with PCR-confirmed SARS-CoV-2 infection or an uninfected control (not recorded which). Material: whole blood, obtained at baseline. V usage is TRBV6-1 and J usage is TRBJ2-2, with TRBD1 matching over 9 bases. The CDR3 DNA is TGTGCCGCGCCCCGGGACAGGGATCGCACCGGGGAGCTGTTTTTT. Encoded protein: CAAPRDRDRTGELFF.